Given below is one T cell receptor beta chain in context. Its antigen is unidentified. The germline gives CDR1 MNHNY, CDR2 SVGAGI (reference sequence). Between the trimmed V and J ends, which lost 6 bases and 0 bases, there was a span of 6 bases. The CDR3 is 14 residues long. This specimen belongs to a study of cytomegalovirus exposure and HLA in healthy donors. Study-wide context: Samples from HLA-typed donors yielded some 85 million unique TCRs in an early data release.

Findings and caveats of the study: A later analysis linked a missense variant in DCLRE1C to the trimming of TCR beta V and J genes. The dataset shows that most TCR sequences were rare, while some public TCRs occurred in many donors. Cytomegalovirus association was assigned to about 150 TCR beta chains.

Researchers ran the PCR with 60 Vbeta and 13 Jbeta primers. Measured with immunoSEQ multiplex PCR; TCRdb has only the in-frame clones, and not every one. The sample yields 160,000 or so clones, 84% seen once. V usage is TRBV6-6 and J usage is TRBJ1-6; D is undetermined. The origin of this receptor is a man aged 30 to 45 in good health and CMV-seronegative. Input material: PBMCs. The CDR3 here is CASRSSSYNSPLHF. The DNA for the CDR3 is TGTGCCAGCAGGAGTTCCTCCTATAATTCACCCCTCCACTTT.